The TCR beta chain under discussion was sequenced for a study of cytomegalovirus exposure and HLA in healthy donors. Using immunoSEQ multiplex PCR, the repertoire was profiled, and TCRdb retains in-frame clones only, with some absent. In the table there are 150,000 to 200,000 clones, 85% of which are singletons. This clone has more than one count but fewer than ten. There are 15 residues in the CDR3. Germline values: CDR1 SGDLS, CDR2 YYNGEE. V gave up 3 bases and J gave up 3 bases, with 13 bases separating them. The sequence was collected from a man aged 18-30 years in good health and CMV-seropositive. This chain uses TRBV9 with TRBJ1-3, with D maybe TRBD1 (6 bases). The material sequenced was PBMCs. CDR3 nucleotide sequence: TGTGCCAGCAGCGGACACAGGGAGTTTGGAAACACCATATATTTT. It yields the protein CASSGHREFGNTIYF.